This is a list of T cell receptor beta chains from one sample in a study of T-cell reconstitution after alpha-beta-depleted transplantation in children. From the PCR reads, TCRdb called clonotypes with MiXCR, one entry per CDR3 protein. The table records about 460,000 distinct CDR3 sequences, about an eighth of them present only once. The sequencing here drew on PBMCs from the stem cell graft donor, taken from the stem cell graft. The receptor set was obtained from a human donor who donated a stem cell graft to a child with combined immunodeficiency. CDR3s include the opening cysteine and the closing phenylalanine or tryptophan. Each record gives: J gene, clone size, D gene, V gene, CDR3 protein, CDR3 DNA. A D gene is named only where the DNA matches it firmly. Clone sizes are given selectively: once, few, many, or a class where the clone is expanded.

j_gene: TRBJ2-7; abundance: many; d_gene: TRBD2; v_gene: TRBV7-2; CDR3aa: CASSRGGTSGPHSYEQYF; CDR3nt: TGTGCCAGCAGCCGAGGCGGGACTAGCGGCCCCCACTCCTACGAGCAGTACTTC
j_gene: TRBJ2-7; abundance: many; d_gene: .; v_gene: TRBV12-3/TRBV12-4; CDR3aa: CASSLRGGAVQYF; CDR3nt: TGTGCCAGCAGTCTCAGGGGCGGGGCTGTGCAGTACTTC
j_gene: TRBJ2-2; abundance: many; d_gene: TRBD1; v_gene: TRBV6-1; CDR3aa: CASRLDRGRRTGELFF; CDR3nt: TGTGCCAGCAGACTTGACAGGGGTCGTCGCACCGGGGAGCTGTTTTTT
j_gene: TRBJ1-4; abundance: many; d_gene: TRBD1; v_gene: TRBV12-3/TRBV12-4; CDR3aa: CASSQNTGGTNEKLFF; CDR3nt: TGTGCCAGCAGTCAGAACACAGGGGGGACTAATGAAAAACTGTTTTTT
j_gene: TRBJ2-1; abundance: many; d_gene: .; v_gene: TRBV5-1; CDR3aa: CASSLTGSPYNEQFF; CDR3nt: TGCGCCAGCAGCTTGACGGGATCCCCCTACAATGAGCAGTTCTTC
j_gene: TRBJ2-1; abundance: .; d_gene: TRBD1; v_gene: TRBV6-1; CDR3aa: CASRGQGPGQFF; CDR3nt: TGTGCCAGCAGAGGACAGGGCCCGGGGCAGTTCTTC
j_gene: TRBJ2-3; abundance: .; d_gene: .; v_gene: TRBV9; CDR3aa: CASSARLGTSTDTQYF; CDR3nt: TGTGCCAGCAGCGCCCGTCTAGGGACATCTACAGATACGCAGTATTTT
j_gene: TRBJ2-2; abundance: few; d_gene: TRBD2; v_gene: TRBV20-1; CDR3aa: CSARGGLAGSSGELFF; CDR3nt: TGCAGTGCTAGAGGTGGACTAGCGGGCTCTTCCGGGGAGCTGTTTTTT
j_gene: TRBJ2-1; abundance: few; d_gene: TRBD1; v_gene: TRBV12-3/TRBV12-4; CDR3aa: CASSKTKDRARGINEQFF; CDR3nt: TGTGCCAGCAGCAAGACAAAGGACAGGGCTCGCGGGATCAATGAGCAGTTCTTC
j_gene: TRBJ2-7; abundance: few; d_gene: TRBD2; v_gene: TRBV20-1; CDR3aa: CSAKPGLAGYEQYF; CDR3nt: TGCAGTGCTAAACCGGGACTAGCGGGCTACGAGCAGTACTTC
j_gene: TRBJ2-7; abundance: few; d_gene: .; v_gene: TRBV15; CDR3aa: CATSKERVSYEQYF; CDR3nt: TGTGCCACCAGCAAAGAGCGGGTCTCCTACGAGCAGTACTTC
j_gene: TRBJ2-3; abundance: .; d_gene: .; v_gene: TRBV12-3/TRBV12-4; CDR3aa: CASRPPGRWADTQYF; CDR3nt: TGTGCCAGCAGGCCCCCCGGGCGGTGGGCAGATACGCAGTATTTT
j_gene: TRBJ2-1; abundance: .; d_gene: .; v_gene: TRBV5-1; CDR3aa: CASSLGAGPTNEQFF; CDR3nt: TGCGCCAGCAGCTTGGGTGCCGGACCGACCAATGAGCAGTTCTTC
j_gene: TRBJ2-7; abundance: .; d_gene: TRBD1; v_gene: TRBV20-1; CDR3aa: CSATKTGGPYEQYF; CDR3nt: TGCAGTGCTACAAAGACAGGGGGCCCCTACGAGCAGTACTTC
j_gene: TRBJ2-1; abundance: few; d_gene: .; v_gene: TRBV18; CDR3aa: CASSPPAGPNEQFF; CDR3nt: TGTGCCAGCTCACCACCGGCCGGCCCGAATGAGCAGTTCTTC
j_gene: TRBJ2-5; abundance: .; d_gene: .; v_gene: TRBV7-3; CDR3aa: CASSLKAGIQETQYF; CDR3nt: TGTGCCAGCAGCTTAAAAGCGGGCATACAAGAGACCCAGTACTTC